This T cell receptor beta chain was recorded in a study of molecular identifiers for immune sequencing clone quantification. Sorted cell numbers of roughly 19,000 to 1,000,000, with 10%, 30% or 50% RNA, served as input for naive CD8 libraries. V gave up 7 bases and J gave up 3 bases, with 13 bases separating them. Germline CDR1 and CDR2: MNHEY and SMNVEV (reference sequence). This CDR3 has 15 residues. Previously described methods with listed TCR primers produced the bulk TCR libraries. TCRdb re-called the PCR reads with MiXCR, one entry per CDR3 protein. The sample carries approximately 670,000 distinct CDR3 sequences, less than 20% recorded once.

This TCR came from a human donor in good health. Some libraries in this study had Jurkat cell RNA spiked in. Input material: naive CD8+ T cells from blood, with Jurkat cell RNA spiked in. Subset in this sample: FACS-sorted CD8+CD4-CCR7+CD45RA+ naive T cells. The chain is built from TRBV27 and TRBJ1-6, with D possibly matching TRBD1 (6 bases). CDR3 amino acids: CASTRGGSYNSPLHF. In DNA form, the CDR3 reads TGTGCCAGCACCAGGGGAGGAAGCTATAATTCACCCCTCCACTTT.